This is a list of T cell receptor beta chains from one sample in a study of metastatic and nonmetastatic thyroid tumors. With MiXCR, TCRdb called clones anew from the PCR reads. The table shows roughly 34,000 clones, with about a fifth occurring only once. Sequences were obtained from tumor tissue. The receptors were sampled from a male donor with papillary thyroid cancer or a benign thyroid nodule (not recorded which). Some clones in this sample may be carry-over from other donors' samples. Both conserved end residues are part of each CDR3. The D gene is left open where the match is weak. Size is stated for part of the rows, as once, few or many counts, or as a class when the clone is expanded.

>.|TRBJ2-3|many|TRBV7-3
CASYDPSTDTQYF
TGTGCCAGCTACGATCCTAGCACAGATACGCAGTATTTT
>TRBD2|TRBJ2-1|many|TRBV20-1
CSAWTSGRDNEQFF
TGCAGTGCCTGGACTAGCGGGAGGGACAATGAGCAGTTCTTC
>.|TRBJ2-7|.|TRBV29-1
CSVEGSRGNYEQYF
TGCAGCGTTGAAGGATCACGGGGAAACTACGAGCAGTACTTC
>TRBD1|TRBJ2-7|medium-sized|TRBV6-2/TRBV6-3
CASSRTGSYEQYF
TGTGCCAGCAGTAGGACAGGGTCCTACGAGCAGTACTTC
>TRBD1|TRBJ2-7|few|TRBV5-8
CASGTGQLYEQYF
TGTGCCAGCGGCACGGGACAGCTCTACGAGCAGTACTTC
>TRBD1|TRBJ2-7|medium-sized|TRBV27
CASSPTGQVHEQYF
TGTGCCAGCAGTCCCACGGGACAGGTACACGAGCAGTACTTC
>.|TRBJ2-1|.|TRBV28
CANTPPEANEQFF
TGTGCCAACACCCCCCCGGAGGCGAATGAGCAGTTCTTC
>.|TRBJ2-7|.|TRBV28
CASSLPVLGRCGEQYF
TGTGCCAGCAGTTTACCCGTTTTAGGGAGATGCGGCGAGCAGTACTTC
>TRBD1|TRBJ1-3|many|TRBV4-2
CASSQVQGAGGNTIYF
TGTGCCAGCAGCCAAGTACAGGGGGCCGGTGGAAACACCATATATTTT
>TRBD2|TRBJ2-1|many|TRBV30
CAWSVLAGGYNEQFF
TGTGCCTGGAGTGTACTAGCGGGAGGCTACAATGAGCAGTTCTTC
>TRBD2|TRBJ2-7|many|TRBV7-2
CASSYGLSGTSSYEQYF
TGTGCCAGCAGCTACGGGTTATCCGGGACTAGCAGTTACGAGCAGTACTTC
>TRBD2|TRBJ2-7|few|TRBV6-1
CASSFKAGGPGEQYF
TGTGCCAGCAGTTTTAAGGCGGGAGGGCCGGGCGAGCAGTACTTC
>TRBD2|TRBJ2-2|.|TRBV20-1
CSARNGRGTGELFF
TGCAGTGCTAGAAACGGGCGGGGGACCGGGGAGCTGTTTTTT
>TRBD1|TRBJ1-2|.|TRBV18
CASSLTGTGTNGYTF
TGTGCCAGCTCACTCACCGGGACAGGGACCAATGGCTACACCTTC
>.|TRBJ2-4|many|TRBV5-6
CASSFQGGNIQYF
TGTGCCAGCAGCTTCCAGGGGGGAAACATTCAGTACTTC
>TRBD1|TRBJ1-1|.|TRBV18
CASSVRQGAKKEAFF
TGTGCCAGCTCAGTTAGACAGGGGGCGAAAAAGGAAGCTTTCTTT
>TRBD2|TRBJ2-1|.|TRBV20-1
CSSPGLAGGIYEQFF
TGCAGCTCACCGGGACTAGCGGGAGGGATCTATGAGCAGTTCTTC
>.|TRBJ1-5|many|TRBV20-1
CSARAGSYQPQHF
TGCAGTGCGAGAGCCGGGTCTTATCAGCCCCAGCATTTT
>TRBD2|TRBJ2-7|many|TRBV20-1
CSARGGTSGISNTLDEQYF
TGCAGTGCTAGAGGTGGGACTAGCGGGATATCAAATACGTTGGACGAGCAGTACTTC
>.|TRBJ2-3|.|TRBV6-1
CATPRLGSTDTQYF
TGTGCCACCCCAAGGTTGGGTTCCACAGATACGCAGTATTTT
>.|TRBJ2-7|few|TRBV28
CASAPWVTMYEQYF
TGTGCCAGCGCGCCTTGGGTCACCATGTACGAGCAGTACTTC
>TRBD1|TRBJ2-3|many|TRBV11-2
CASSYGTGVDTQYF
TGTGCCAGCAGCTACGGGACAGGGGTAGATACGCAGTATTTT
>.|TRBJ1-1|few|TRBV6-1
CAISARSVNTEAFF
TGTGCCATCAGCGCCCGTAGCGTTAACACTGAAGCTTTCTTT
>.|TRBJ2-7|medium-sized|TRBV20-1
CSASEGTYEQYF
TGCAGTGCTAGTGAGGGAACCTACGAGCAGTACTTC
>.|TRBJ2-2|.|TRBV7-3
CASRDPRGGELFF
TGTGCCAGCAGGGACCCTCGGGGCGGGGAGCTGTTTTTT
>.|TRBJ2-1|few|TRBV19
CAWSVDHNEQFF
TGTGCCTGGAGTGTGGACCACAATGAGCAGTTCTTC
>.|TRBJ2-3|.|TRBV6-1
CVSSETTEGADTQYF
TGTGTCAGCAGTGAAACGACAGAGGGAGCAGATACGCAGTATTTT
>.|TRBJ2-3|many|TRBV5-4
CASSPEHTDTQYF
TGTGCCAGCAGTCCTGAACACACAGATACGCAGTATTTT
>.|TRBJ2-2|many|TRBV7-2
CASSRPQGYTGELFF
TGTGCCAGCAGCCGTCCTCAGGGCTACACCGGGGAGCTGTTTTTT
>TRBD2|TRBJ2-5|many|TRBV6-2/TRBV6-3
CASSYEIQAGAPGGTQYF
TGTGCCAGCAGTTACGAAATACAAGCGGGAGCCCCCGGGGGCACCCAGTACTTC
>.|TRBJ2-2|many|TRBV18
CASSLFRATRTGELFF
TGTGCCAGCTCGCTCTTCAGGGCGACACGCACCGGGGAGCTGTTTTTT
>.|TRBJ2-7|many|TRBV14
CASSQVANEQYF
TGTGCCAGCAGCCAAGTTGCCAACGAGCAGTACTTC
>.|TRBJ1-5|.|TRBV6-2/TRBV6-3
CASRKTGQSQTQHF
TGTGCCAGCAGGAAGACCGGACAGTCTCAGACCCAGCATTTT
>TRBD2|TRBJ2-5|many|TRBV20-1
CSAIDYSGRGVRETQYF
TGCAGTGCAATAGACTATAGCGGGAGAGGGGTAAGGGAGACCCAGTACTTC
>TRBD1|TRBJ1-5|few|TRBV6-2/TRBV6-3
CASSYQQGQGRFNQPQHF
TGTGCCAGCAGTTACCAGCAAGGACAGGGGCGTTTTAATCAGCCCCAGCATTTT